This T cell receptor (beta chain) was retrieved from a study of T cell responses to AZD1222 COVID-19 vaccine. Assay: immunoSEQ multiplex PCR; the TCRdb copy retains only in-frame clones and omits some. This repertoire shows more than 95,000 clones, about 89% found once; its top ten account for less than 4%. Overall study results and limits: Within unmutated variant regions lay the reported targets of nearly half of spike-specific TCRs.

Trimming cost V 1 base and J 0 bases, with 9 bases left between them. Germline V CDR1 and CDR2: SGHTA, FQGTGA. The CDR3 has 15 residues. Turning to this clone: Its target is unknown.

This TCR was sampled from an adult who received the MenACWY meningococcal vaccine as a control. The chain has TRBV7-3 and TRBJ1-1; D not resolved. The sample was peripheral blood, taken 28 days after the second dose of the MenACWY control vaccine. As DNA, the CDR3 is TGTGCCAGCAGCTTAAATGGCAGGATGAACACTGAAGCTTTCTTT. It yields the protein CASSLNGRMNTEAFF. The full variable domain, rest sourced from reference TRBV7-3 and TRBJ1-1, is GAGVSQTPSNKVTEKGKYVELRCDPISGHTALYWYRQSLGQGPEFLIYFQGTGAADDSGLPNDRFFAVRPEGSVSTLKIQRTERGDSAVYLCASSLNGRMNTEAFFGQGTRLTVV.